Below, one T cell receptor beta chain is given with its context. Its specificity is unknown. The same CDR3 also results from other DNA sequences found in this sample. The PCR ran on 60 Vbeta and 13 Jbeta primers. Profiling relied on immunoSEQ multiplex PCR, and the TCRdb table lists in-frame clones only, not all of them. The sample lists 150,000 to 200,000 clones, roughly 83% seen once, with about 1.4% in the top ten. This record belongs to a study of cytomegalovirus exposure and HLA in healthy donors. Regarding the study as a whole: An analysis was carried out at a later point. It showed that HLA-associated TCR beta chains were more clonally expanded than equally common non-associated chains.

Nominal health characterized the donors when sampled, though unrecorded immune exposures were likely. Germline V gene sequence: CDR1 SGHDT, CDR2 YYEEEE. V lost 4 bases to trimming and J lost 1 base, with 14 bases between them. The CDR3 sequence is 15 residues long. The specimen sequenced was PBMCs. The chain carries TRBV5-6 and TRBJ2-5, with D maybe TRBD1 (5 bases). This sequence was found in a woman aged 45-65 years in good health and CMV-seronegative. The CDR3 sequence: CASSQQTVLQETQYF. In DNA, the CDR3 is TGTGCCAGCAGCCAACAGACAGTACTCCAAGAGACCCAGTACTTC.